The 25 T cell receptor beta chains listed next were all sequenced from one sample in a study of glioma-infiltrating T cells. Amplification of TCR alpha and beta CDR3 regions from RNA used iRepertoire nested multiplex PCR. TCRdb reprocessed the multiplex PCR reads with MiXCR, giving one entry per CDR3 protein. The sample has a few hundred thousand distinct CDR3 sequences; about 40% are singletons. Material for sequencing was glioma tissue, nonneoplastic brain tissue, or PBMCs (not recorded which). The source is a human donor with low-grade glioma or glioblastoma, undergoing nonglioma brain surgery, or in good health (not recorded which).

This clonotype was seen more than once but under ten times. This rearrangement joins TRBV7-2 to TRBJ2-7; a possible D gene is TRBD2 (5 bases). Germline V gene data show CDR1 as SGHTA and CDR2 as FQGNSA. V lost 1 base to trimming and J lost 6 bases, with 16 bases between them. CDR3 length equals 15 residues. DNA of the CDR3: TGTGCCAGCAGCTTAGGTGCTAGCCGGTGGGCCGAGCAGTACTTC. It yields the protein CASSLGASRWAEQYF.

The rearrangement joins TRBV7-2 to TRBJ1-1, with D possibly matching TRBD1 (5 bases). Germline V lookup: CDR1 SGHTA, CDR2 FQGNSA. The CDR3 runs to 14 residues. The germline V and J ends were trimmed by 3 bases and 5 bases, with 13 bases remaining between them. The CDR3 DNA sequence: TGTGCCAGCAGCTTCCTTCCGGGGGGGACTGAAGCTTTCTTT. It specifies CASSFLPGGTEAFF.

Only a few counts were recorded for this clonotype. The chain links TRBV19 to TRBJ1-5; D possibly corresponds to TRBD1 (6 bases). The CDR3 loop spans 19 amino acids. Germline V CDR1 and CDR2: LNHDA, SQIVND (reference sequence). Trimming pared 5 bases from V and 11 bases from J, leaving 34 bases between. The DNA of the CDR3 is TGTGCCAGTAGTGTACGCCCTACAACAGGGCAGGGCATTGAGGCGGCCCAGCATTTT. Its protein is CASSVRPTTGQGIEAAQHF.

The CDR3, as DNA: TGTGCCAGCAGTCCGCCGAGCTTGCCCTACGAGCAGTACTTC. Protein: CASSPPSLPYEQYF. The chain couples TRBV2 to TRBJ2-7; D is ambiguous. The V gene lost 5 bases and the J gene lost 2 bases, with 13 bases spanning the gap. Germline V gene sequence: CDR1 SNHLY, CDR2 FYNNEI. The CDR3 runs 14 residues.

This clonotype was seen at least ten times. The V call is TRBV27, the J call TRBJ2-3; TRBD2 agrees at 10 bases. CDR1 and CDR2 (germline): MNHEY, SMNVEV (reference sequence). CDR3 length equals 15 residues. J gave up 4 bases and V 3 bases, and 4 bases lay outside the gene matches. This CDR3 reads CASSFSGRSADTQYF. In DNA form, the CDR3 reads TGTGCCAGCAGTTTTAGCGGGAGGAGCGCAGATACGCAGTATTTT.

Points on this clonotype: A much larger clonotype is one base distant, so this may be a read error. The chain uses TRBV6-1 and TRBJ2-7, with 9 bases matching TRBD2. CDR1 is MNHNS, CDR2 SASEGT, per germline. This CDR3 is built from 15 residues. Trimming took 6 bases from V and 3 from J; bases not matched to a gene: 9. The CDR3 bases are TGTGCCAGCAGGTCGATAGCGGGAGTATACTACGAGCAGTACTTC. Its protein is CASRSIAGVYYEQYF.

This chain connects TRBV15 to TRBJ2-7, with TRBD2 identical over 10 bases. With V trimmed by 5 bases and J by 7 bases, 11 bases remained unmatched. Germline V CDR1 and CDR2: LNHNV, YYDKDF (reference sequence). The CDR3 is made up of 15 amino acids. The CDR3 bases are TGTGCCACCAGCCCGCGAGCGGGAGGGCCGGAGGAGCAGTACTTC. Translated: CATSPRAGGPEEQYF.

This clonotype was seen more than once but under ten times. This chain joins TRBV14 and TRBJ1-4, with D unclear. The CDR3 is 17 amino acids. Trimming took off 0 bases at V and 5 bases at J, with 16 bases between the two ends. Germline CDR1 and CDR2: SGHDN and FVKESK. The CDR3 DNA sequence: TGTGCCAGCAGCCAAGACGATTTCTGGGGAACAAATGAAAAACTGTTTTTT. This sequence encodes CASSQDDFWGTNEKLFF.

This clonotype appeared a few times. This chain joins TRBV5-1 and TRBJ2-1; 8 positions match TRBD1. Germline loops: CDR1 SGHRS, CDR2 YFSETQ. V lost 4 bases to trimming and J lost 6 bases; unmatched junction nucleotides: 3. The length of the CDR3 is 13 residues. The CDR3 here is CASSADRANEQFF. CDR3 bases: TGCGCCAGCAGCGCGGACAGGGCCAATGAGCAGTTCTTC.

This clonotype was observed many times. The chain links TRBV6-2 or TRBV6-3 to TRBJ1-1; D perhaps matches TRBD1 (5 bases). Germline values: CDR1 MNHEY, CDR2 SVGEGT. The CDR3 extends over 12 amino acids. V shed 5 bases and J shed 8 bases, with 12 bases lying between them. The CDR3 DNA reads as TGTGCCAGCAGTCTCTCGGGACGGGAAGCTTTCTTT. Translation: CASSLSGREAFF.

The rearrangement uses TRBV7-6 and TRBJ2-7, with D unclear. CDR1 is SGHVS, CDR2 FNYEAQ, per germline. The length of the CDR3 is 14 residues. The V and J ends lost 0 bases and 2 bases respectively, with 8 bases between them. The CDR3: CASSLAQKAYEQYF. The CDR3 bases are TGTGCCAGCAGCTTAGCCCAGAAAGCCTACGAGCAGTACTTC.

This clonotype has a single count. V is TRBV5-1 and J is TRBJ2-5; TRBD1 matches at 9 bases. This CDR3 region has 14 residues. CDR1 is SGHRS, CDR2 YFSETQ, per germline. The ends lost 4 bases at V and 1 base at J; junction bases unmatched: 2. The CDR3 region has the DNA TGCGCCAGCAGCCAACAGGGGGCCCAAGAGACCCAGTACTTC. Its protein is CASSQQGAQETQYF.

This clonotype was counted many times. The DNA of the CDR3 is TGCAGTGCTTCCACCCCAGGGGATACGCAGTATTTT. This sequence encodes CSASTPGDTQYF. The chain employs TRBV20-1 and TRBJ2-3; TRBD1 is a possible D gene (5 bases). Germline lookup yields CDR1 DFQATT and CDR2 SNEGSKA (reference sequence). The germline V and J ends were trimmed by 5 bases and 6 bases, with 12 bases remaining between them. CDR3 size: 12 residues.

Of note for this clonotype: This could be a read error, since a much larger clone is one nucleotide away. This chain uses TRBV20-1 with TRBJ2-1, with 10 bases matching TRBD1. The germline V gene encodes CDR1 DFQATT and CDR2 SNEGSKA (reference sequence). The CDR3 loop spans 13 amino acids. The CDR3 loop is CSATGTGVDEKFF. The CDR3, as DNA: TGCAGTGCTACCGGGACAGGGGTCGATGAGAAGTTCTTC.

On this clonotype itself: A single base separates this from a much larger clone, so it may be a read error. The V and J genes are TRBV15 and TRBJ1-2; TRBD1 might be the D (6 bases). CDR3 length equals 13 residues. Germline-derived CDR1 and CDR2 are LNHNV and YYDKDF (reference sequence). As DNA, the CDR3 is TGTGCCACCAGCAGAGGACAGGACTATGGCTGCACCTTC. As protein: CATSRGQDYGCTF.

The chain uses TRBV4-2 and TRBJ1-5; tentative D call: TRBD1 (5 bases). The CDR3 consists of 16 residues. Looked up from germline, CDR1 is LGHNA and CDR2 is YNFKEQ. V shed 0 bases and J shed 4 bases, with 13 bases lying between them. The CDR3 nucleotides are TGTGCCAGCAGCCAAGATATAGGGGTGAAGAATCAGCCCCAGCATTTT. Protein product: CASSQDIGVKNQPQHF.

In nucleotides, the CDR3 is TGTGCCAGCAGACTCCGCCCTGGAAACACCATATATTTT. Its protein is CASRLRPGNTIYF. The J gene is TRBJ1-3, the V gene TRBV6-1; D remains ambiguous. The CDR3 runs 13 residues. Germline V lookup: CDR1 MNHNS, CDR2 SASEGT. V lost 6 bases and J 2 bases, leaving 8 bases between the germline ends.

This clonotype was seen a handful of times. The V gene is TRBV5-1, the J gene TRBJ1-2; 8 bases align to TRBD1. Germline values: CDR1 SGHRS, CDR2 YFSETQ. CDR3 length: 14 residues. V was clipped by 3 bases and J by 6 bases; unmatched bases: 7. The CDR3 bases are TGCGCCAGCAGCTCGGACAGGGTTATTCATGGCTACACCTTC. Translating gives CASSSDRVIHGYTF.

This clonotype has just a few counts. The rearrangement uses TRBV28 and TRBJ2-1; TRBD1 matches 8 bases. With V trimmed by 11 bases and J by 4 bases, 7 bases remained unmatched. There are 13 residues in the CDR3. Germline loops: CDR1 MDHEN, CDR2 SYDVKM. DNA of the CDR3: TGTGCCGGACAGGGTCGGGGTTACAATGAGCAGTTCTTC. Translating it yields CAGQGRGYNEQFF.

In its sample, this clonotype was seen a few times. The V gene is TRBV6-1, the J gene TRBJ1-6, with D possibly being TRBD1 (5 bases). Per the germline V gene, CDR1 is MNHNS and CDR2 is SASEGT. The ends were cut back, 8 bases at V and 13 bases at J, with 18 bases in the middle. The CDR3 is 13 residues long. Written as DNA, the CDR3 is TGTGCCAGCGTTGGGGTCAACGGGGCCCCCCTCCACTTT. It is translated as CASVGVNGAPLHF.

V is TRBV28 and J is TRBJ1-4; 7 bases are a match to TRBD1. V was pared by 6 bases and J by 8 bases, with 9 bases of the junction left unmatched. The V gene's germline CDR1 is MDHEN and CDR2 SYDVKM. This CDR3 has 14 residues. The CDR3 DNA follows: TGTGCCAGCAGCCCCGGGACAGCTCTAGAAAAACTGTTTTTT. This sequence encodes CASSPGTALEKLFF.

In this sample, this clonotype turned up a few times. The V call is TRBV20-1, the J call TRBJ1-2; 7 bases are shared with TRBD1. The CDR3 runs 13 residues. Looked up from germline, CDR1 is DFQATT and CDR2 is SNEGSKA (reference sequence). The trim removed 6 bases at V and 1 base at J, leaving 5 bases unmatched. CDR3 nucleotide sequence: TGCAGTGCCAGACAGGGAATTAACTATGGCTACACCTTC. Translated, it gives CSARQGINYGYTF.

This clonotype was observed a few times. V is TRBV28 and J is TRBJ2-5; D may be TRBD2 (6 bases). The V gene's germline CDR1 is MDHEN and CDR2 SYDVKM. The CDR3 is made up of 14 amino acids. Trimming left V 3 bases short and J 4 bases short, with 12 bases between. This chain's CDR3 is CASSFPSEGETQYF. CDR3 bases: TGTGCCAGCAGTTTTCCTAGCGAAGGAGAGACCCAGTACTTC. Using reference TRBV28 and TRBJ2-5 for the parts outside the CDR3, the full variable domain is DVKVTQSSRYLVKRTGEKVFLECVQDMDHENMFWYRQDPGLGLRLIYFSYDVKMKEKGDIPEGYSVSREKKERFSLILESASTNQTSMYLCASSFPSEGETQYFGPGTRLLVL.

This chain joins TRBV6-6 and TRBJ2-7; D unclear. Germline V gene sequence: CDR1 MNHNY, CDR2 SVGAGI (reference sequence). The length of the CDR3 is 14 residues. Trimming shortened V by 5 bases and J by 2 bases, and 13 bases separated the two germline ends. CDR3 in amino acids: CASSPAGFAYEQYF. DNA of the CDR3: TGTGCCAGCAGTCCCGCCGGATTCGCCTACGAGCAGTACTTC.

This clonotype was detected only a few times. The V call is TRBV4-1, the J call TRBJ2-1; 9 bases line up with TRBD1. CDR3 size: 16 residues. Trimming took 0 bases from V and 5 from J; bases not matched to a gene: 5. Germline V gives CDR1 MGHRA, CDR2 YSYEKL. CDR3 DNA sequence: TGCGCCAGCAGCCAAGATCAGGGGACAGGGAACAATGAGCAGTTCTTC. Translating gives CASSQDQGTGNNEQFF.